This passage covers 25 T cell receptor beta chains from one sample sequenced in a study of Ad26.COV2.S vaccination and SARS-CoV-2 variants (dated by TCRdb to the early 2020s). The method behind the library was the immunoSEQ multiplex PCR assay. TCRdb obtained this table from immuneACCESS and retained in-frame rearrangements with V and J assigned. These tables miss some clones; where compared with another copy, unresolved V genes account for less than half of the shortfall, and the remainder is unexplained. The sample table shows fewer than 400,000 clones, and about 89% are seen once. Of the sample, 1.5% to 2% is held by the ten largest clones. In light of the paper, this sample's treatment or condition label describes: roughly 20 received Ad26.COV2.S at low or high dose, single or two shots; 5 received placebo; per-sample allocation not given. For vaccine and placebo recipients, repertoires were sequenced using samples collected on day 63 after the first injection.

Sequencing was performed on peripheral blood, taken in a trial of Ad26.COV2.S vaccine versus placebo. Receptors originate from a person between 18 and 65 years old who received the Ad26.COV2.S COVID-19 vaccine or a placebo.

The genes are TRBV15 and TRBJ1-5; D not resolved. Trimming cost V 3 bases and J 4 bases, with 7 bases left between them. There are 13 residues in the CDR3. Germline V CDR1 and CDR2: LNHNV, YYDKDF (reference sequence). CDR3 sequence (DNA): TGTGCCACCAGCAGGACGAGAAATCAGCCCCAGCATTTT. Protein product: CATSRTRNQPQHF. The full variable domain, rest sourced from reference TRBV15 and TRBJ1-5, is DAMVIQNPRYQVTQFGKPVTLSCSQTLNHNVMYWYQQKSSQAPKLLFHYYDKDFNNEADTPDNFQSRRPNTSFCFLDIRSPGLGDTAMYLCATSRTRNQPQHFGDGTRLSIL.

This chain links TRBV5-8 with TRBJ2-3, with D tentatively TRBD1 (6 bases). Germline-derived CDR1 and CDR2 are SGHTS and YDEGEE. V was trimmed by 2 bases and J by 0 bases, leaving 7 bases between them. CDR3 length equals 14 residues. This CDR3 is CASSFGQSTDTQYF. The CDR3 DNA reads TGTGCCAGCAGCTTCGGACAGAGCACAGATACGCAGTATTTT.

The V call is TRBV4-1, the J call TRBJ2-2; 7 bases line up with TRBD2. CDR3 length: 18 residues. Looked up from germline, CDR1 is MGHRA and CDR2 is YSYEKL. Trimming took 1 base from V and 5 from J; bases not matched to a gene: 13. CDR3 protein: CASSQGDASGHRTGELFF. DNA for the CDR3: TGCGCCAGCAGCCAAGGCGATGCTAGCGGACATCGGACCGGGGAGCTGTTTTTT.

The chain uses TRBV7-3 and TRBJ1-1, with no clear D. The CDR3 length is 15 residues. The ends were cut back, 0 bases at V and 5 bases at J, with 13 bases in the middle. The germline V gene has CDR1 SGHTA and CDR2 FQGTGA. For the CDR3, the DNA is TGTGCCAGCAGCTTAACCGGGGTGAGGAATACTGAAGCTTTCTTT. Its protein is CASSLTGVRNTEAFF.

The genes are TRBV10-3 and TRBJ2-5; no definite D call. CDR3 size: 11 residues. Germline V gene lookup returns CDR1 ENHRY and CDR2 SYGVKD. The germline V and J ends were trimmed by 10 bases and 2 bases, with 8 bases remaining between them. For the CDR3, the DNA is TGTGCCACCTTGGAACAAGAGACCCAGTACTTC. Translating it yields CATLEQETQYF.

V and J are TRBV6-2 or TRBV6-3 and TRBJ2-2; maybe TRBD2 (5 bases). Trimming shortened V by 0 bases and J by 8 bases, and 28 bases separated the two germline ends. The CDR3 sequence is 20 residues long. CDR1 is MNHEY, CDR2 SVGEGT, per germline. The CDR3 loop is CASSYSNGHPKAGGGGELFF. DNA for the CDR3: TGTGCCAGCAGTTACTCGAATGGGCACCCGAAGGCAGGCGGAGGAGGGGAGCTGTTTTTT.

Here the CDR3 DNA reads TGCGCCAGCAGCCAAGATTTGATGGGACCCGGGGTCACTGAAGCTTTCTTT. Encoded protein: CASSQDLMGPGVTEAFF. The V call is TRBV4-3, the J call TRBJ1-1, with D possibly matching TRBD1 (5 bases). The V end lost 0 bases, the J end lost 4 bases, and 18 bases lay between the germline ends. The CDR3 is 17 amino acids. Per the germline V gene, CDR1 is LGHNA and CDR2 is YSLEER.

This clone was counted between two and nine times. The chain has TRBV6-4 and TRBJ1-5; D not certain. Germline lookup yields CDR1 MRHNA and CDR2 SNTAGT. This CDR3 is built from 13 residues. The V and J ends lost 5 bases and 7 bases respectively, with 12 bases between them. This CDR3 is CASSPTFLQPQHF. The CDR3 DNA follows: TGTGCCAGCAGTCCCACGTTCCTCCAGCCCCAGCATTTT.

V is TRBV5-4 and J is TRBJ1-2; TRBD1 aligns across 12 bases. CDR1 SGHNT and CDR2 YYREEE come from the germline V gene (reference sequence). The J segment lost 8 bases and the V segment lost 4 bases, leaving 6 bases of the junction unmatched. This CDR3 comprises 14 residues. The chain's CDR3 is CASSLPGQGAGYTF. CDR3 in DNA: TGTGCCAGCAGCCTACCGGGACAGGGGGCCGGCTACACCTTC.

About this clone: Additional DNA sequences in this sample encode the identical CDR3. The chain carries TRBV30 and TRBJ2-1; D is undetermined. Germline V CDR1 and CDR2: GTSNPN, SVGIG (reference sequence). Trimming stripped 7 bases from V and 7 bases from J, with 2 bases between. The CDR3 consists of 8 residues. The CDR3 DNA follows: TGTGCCTTGAATGAGCAGTTCTTC. It yields the protein CALNEQFF. Full variable domain (remainder filled in from reference TRBV30 and TRBJ2-1): SQTIHQWPATLVQPVGSPLSLECTVEGTSNPNLYWYRQAAGRGLQLLFYSVGIGQISSEVPQNLSASRPQDRQFILSSKKLLLSDSGFYLCALNEQFFGPGTRLTVL.

The chain couples TRBV28 to TRBJ2-3; 12 bases map to TRBD2. This CDR3 comprises 18 residues. V lost 3 bases to trimming and J lost 4 bases; unmatched junction nucleotides: 11. The germline V gene encodes CDR1 MDHEN and CDR2 SYDVKM. CDR3 loop: CASSFDGPLAGGPDTQYF. CDR3 nucleotide sequence: TGTGCCAGCAGTTTCGATGGCCCGCTAGCGGGAGGGCCAGATACGCAGTATTTT.

This chain links TRBV9 with TRBJ2-3; D call uncertain. The CDR3 runs to 15 residues. Germline CDR1 SGDLS, CDR2 YYNGEE. V lost 1 base, J lost 1 base, and 10 bases lay in between. CDR3 amino acids: CASSVNDFGTDTQYF. Written as DNA, the CDR3 is TGTGCCAGCAGCGTAAATGACTTCGGCACAGATACGCAGTATTTT. The full variable domain, with the rest looked up from reference TRBV9 and TRBJ2-3, is DSGVTQTPKHLITATGQRVTLRCSPRSGDLSVYWYQQSLDQGLQFLIQYYNGEERAKGNILERFSAQQFPDLHSELNLSSLELGDSALYFCASSVNDFGTDTQYFGPGTRLTVL.

The gene calls are TRBV7-9 and TRBJ2-3; TRBD2 agrees at 7 bases. Germline V lookup: CDR1 SEHNR, CDR2 FQNEAQ (reference sequence). V shed 1 base and J 0 bases; nucleotides not matched to a gene: 4. The CDR3 is 16 amino acids. The CDR3 sequence is CASSLVLADSTDTQYF. The CDR3 DNA reads as TGTGCCAGCAGCTTAGTGCTAGCGGACAGCACAGATACGCAGTATTTT. Full variable domain (outside the CDR3, taken from reference TRBV7-9 and TRBJ2-3): DTGVSQNPRHKITKRGQNVTFRCDPISEHNRLYWYRQTLGQGPEFLTYFQNEAQLEKSRLLSDRFSAERPKGSFSTLEIQRTEQGDSAMYLCASSLVLADSTDTQYFGPGTRLTVL.

V usage is TRBV29-1 and J usage is TRBJ2-2, with TRBD2 matching over 11 bases. The J segment lost 4 bases and the V segment lost 7 bases, leaving 8 bases of the junction unmatched. CDR1 and CDR2 (germline): SQVTM, ANQGSEA. The CDR3 has 15 residues. The CDR3 loop reads CSAKLAGAITGELFF. CDR3 bases: TGCAGCGCCAAACTAGCGGGAGCGATCACCGGGGAGCTGTTTTTT.

The gene calls are TRBV3-1 (or the pseudogene TRBV3-2) and TRBJ1-2; no reliable D call. CDR1 is LGHDT, CDR2 YNNKEL, per germline (reference sequence). The CDR3 runs 16 residues. Trimming pared 5 bases from V and 0 bases from J, leaving 16 bases between. Written as DNA, the CDR3 is TGTGCCAGCAGCTCCCCGGAGGGTGGGCCTAACTATGGCTACACCTTC. It encodes CASSSPEGGPNYGYTF.

The chain recombines TRBV6-6 with TRBJ1-1; 8 bases agree with TRBD1. V was pared by 1 base and J by 5 bases, with 6 bases of the junction left unmatched. Germline V gene lookup returns CDR1 MNHNY and CDR2 SVGAGI (reference sequence). CDR3 length: 15 amino acids. Written as DNA, the CDR3 is TGTGCCAGCAGTTACTTAGGACAGGGCGAAACTGAAGCTTTCTTT. Protein: CASSYLGQGETEAFF.

The chain combines TRBV5-5 with TRBJ2-5; 8 bases agree with TRBD1. V was clipped by 4 bases and J by 5 bases; unmatched bases: 7. CDR1 is SGHKS and CDR2 is YYEKEE in the germline V gene (reference sequence). CDR3 length equals 14 residues. The CDR3, as DNA: TGTGCCAGCAGCAGCGGACAGGGTGGGGAGACCCAGTACTTC. It is translated as CASSSGQGGETQYF.

This clone has just a few counts. This chain links TRBV2 with TRBJ1-2; D remains unclear. The V end was cut by 8 bases, the J end by 0 bases, with 10 bases between. The CDR3 runs to 13 residues. Germline V gene sequence: CDR1 SNHLY, CDR2 FYNNEI. The CDR3 DNA sequence: TGTGCCAGCTCCCAGACGCCTAACTATGGCTACACCTTC. Protein: CASSQTPNYGYTF. Combining the CDR3 with reference TRBV2 and TRBJ1-2 gives the whole variable domain EPEVTQTPSHQVTQMGQEVILRCVPISNHLYFYWYRQILGQKVEFLVSFYNNEISEKSEIFDDQFSVERPDGSNFTLKIRSTKLEDSAMYFCASSQTPNYGYTFGSGTRLTVV.

This chain connects TRBV24-1 to TRBJ2-3; tentative D call: TRBD2 (5 bases). Germline CDR1 and CDR2: KGHDR and SFDVKD. The CDR3 spans 14 residues. Trimming took 0 bases from V and 5 from J, leaving 8 bases between them. The CDR3 region is CATSDLFEGDTQYF. CDR3 sequence (DNA): TGTGCCACCAGTGATTTGTTCGAGGGAGATACGCAGTATTTT.

In regard to this clone: Other nucleotide sequences in the sample specify the same CDR3. The rearrangement links TRBV28 to TRBJ1-2; D uncertain. There are 11 residues in the CDR3. The V gene lost 3 bases and the J gene lost 5 bases, with 4 bases spanning the gap. CDR1 is MDHEN, CDR2 SYDVKM, per germline. For the CDR3, the DNA is TGTGCCAGCAGTTTCCCTTATGGCTACACCTTC. Its translation is CASSFPYGYTF.

The chain links TRBV5-4 to TRBJ1-1; D perhaps matches TRBD1 (5 bases). The CDR3 has 13 residues. The V gene lost 0 bases and the J gene lost 11 bases, with 14 bases spanning the gap. CDR1 is SGHNT and CDR2 is YYREEE in the germline V gene (reference sequence). The CDR3 nucleotides are TGTGCCAGCAGCTTGGGAGGGGTTGGTGGGGCTTTCTTT. This codes for CASSLGGVGGAFF.

The count of this clone is one. The chain uses TRBV5-1 and TRBJ1-5, with D tentatively TRBD1 (5 bases). This CDR3 is built from 13 residues. Germline V gene sequence: CDR1 SGHRS, CDR2 YFSETQ. The V and J ends lost 4 bases and 2 bases respectively, with 7 bases between them. The CDR3 nucleotides read TGCGCCAGCAGCCCGGGACGCAATCAGCCCCAGCATTTT. Amino acids: CASSPGRNQPQHF.

The chain uses TRBV3-1 (or the pseudogene TRBV3-2) and TRBJ2-7, with D perhaps TRBD2 (6 bases). This CDR3 has 15 amino acids. Germline values: CDR1 LGHDT, CDR2 YNNKEL (reference sequence). V lost 6 bases, J lost 2 bases, and 17 bases lay in between. DNA for the CDR3: TGTGCCAGCAGGTGGGGGGACGGTAGGACCTACGAGCAGTACTTC. This gives the protein CASRWGDGRTYEQYF.

The chain is built from TRBV24-1 and TRBJ1-4; 9 bases are a match to TRBD1. The CDR3 is made up of 15 amino acids. V dropped 3 bases and J dropped 6; count of bases not matched to a gene: 4. Germline V lookup: CDR1 KGHDR, CDR2 SFDVKD. CDR3 in DNA: TGTGCCACCAGTGATCCGGGACAGGGTGATGAAAAACTGTTTTTT. This codes for CATSDPGQGDEKLFF.

The rearrangement links TRBV30 to TRBJ2-2, with D hard to call. The germline CDR1 and CDR2 sequences are GTSNPN and SVGIG (reference sequence). V was shortened by 1 base and J by 4 bases, with 19 bases between the two germline ends. The CDR3 has 17 residues. The CDR3 spells CAWSATPSGYITGELFF. The DNA for the CDR3 is TGTGCCTGGAGTGCCACTCCCTCAGGCTACATCACCGGGGAGCTGTTTTTT. Looking up the rest from reference TRBV30 and TRBJ2-2 gives the full variable domain: SQTIHQWPATLVQPVGSPLSLECTVEGTSNPNLYWYRQAAGRGLQLLFYSVGIGQISSEVPQNLSASRPQDRQFILSSKKLLLSDSGFYLCAWSATPSGYITGELFFGEGSRLTVL.